This paragraph covers one T cell receptor beta chain sequence. Its antigen is currently unknown. Unique molecular identifiers were incorporated during preparation of the TCRbeta library. TCRdb ran MiXCR on the PCR reads and lists one entry per CDR3 protein. There are some 600,000 distinct CDR3 sequences in the sample; 10% to 15% occur only once, and roughly 2.3% lies in the top ten. These data belong to a study of T-cell reconstitution after alpha-beta-depleted transplantation in children. Findings and limits, study-wide: Expanded clones from the graft, numbering several hundred, reportedly supplied alpha-beta T cells about two months after transplant. When one year had passed after transplant, most T-cell counts and diversity came from newly produced T cells. Surviving recipient T cells and thymic progenitors accounted for the high day-60 TCRbeta diversity observed in some patients.

The starting material was PBMCs, mostly from graft donor cells, obtained 360 days after TCRalphabeta/CD19-depleted stem cell transplant. This sequence was found in a male patient aged 10 to 17 who had a stem cell transplant for acute myeloid leukemia, so the T cells may come from the graft donor.

The CDR3 protein is CASSQGLAGWGNEQFF. The CDR3 DNA is TGTGCCAGCAGTCAAGGACTAGCGGGGTGGGGCAATGAGCAGTTCTTC. The J gene is TRBJ2-1, the V gene TRBV28; the match to TRBD2 covers 12 bases. CDR3 length: 16 residues. Looked up from germline, CDR1 is MDHEN and CDR2 is SYDVKM. V was clipped by 5 bases and J by 6 bases; unmatched bases: 8. The full variable domain, with the rest looked up from reference TRBV28 and TRBJ2-1, is DVKVTQSSRYLVKRTGEKVFLECVQDMDHENMFWYRQDPGLGLRLIYFSYDVKMKEKGDIPEGYSVSREKKERFSLILESASTNQTSMYLCASSQGLAGWGNEQFFGPGTRLTVL.